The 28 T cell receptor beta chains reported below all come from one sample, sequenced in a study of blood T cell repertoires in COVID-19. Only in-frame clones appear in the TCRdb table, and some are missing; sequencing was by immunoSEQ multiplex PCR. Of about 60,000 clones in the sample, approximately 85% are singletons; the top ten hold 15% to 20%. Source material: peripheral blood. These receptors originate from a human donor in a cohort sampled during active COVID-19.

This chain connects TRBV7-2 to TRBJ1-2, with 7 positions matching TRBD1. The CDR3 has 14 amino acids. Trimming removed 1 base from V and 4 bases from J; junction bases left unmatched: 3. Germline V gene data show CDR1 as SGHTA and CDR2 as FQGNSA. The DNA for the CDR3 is TGTGCCAGCAGCTTAGGGCGGGACAGCTATGGCTACACCTTC. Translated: CASSLGRDSYGYTF.

The CDR3 region is CASSQETYNSPLHF. The CDR3 DNA reads TGTGCCAGCAGCCAAGAGACATATAATTCACCCCTCCACTTT. The genes are TRBV14 and TRBJ1-6, with unresolved D. This CDR3 is built from 14 residues. CDR1 is SGHDN and CDR2 is FVKESK in the germline V gene. V lost 0 bases to trimming and J lost 4 bases, with 4 bases between them.

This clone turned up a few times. The CDR3 sequence is CASSPTGGQPQHF. The CDR3 bases are TGTGCCAGCAGTCCGACCGGAGGTCAGCCCCAGCATTTT. The chain has TRBV28 and TRBJ1-5; D is ambiguous. V was cut by 5 bases and J by 6 bases, with 11 bases left in between. There are 13 residues in the CDR3. Per germline, CDR1 MDHEN and CDR2 SYDVKM.

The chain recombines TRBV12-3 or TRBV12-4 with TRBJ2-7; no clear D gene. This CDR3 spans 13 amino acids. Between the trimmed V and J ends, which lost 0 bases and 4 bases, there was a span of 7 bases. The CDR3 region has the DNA TGTGCCAGCAGTTTAGCGCGAGGTTACGAGCAGTACTTC. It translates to CASSLARGYEQYF.

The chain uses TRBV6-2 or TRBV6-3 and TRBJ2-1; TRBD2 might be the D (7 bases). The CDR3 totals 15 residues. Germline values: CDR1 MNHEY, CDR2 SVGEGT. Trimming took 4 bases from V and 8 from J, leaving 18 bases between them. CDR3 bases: TGTGCCAGCAGTTGGGGAATGCGGGGGCACGATGAGCAGTTCTTC. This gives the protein CASSWGMRGHDEQFF.

DNA for the CDR3: TGTGCCAGCAGGACAGGGGCTGGAAACACCATATATTTT. It codes for CASRTGAGNTIYF. The V gene is TRBV16, the J gene TRBJ1-3; TRBD1 aligns across 8 bases. Trimming cost V 6 bases and J 2 bases; bases outside gene matches: 0. CDR1 is KGHSY and CDR2 is FQNENV in the germline V gene. This CDR3 has 13 amino acids.

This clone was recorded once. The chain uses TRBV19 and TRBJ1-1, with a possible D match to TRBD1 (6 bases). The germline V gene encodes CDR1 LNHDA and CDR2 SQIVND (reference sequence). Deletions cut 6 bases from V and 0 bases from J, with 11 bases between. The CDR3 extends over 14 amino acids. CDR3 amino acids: CASSLGHLNTEAFF. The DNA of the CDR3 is TGTGCCAGTAGCCTGGGACATTTGAACACTGAAGCTTTCTTT.

The CDR3 here is CASSYDRDEQYF. For the CDR3, the DNA is TGTGCCAGCAGCTACGACAGGGACGAGCAGTACTTC. The chain has TRBV5-4 and TRBJ2-7; 7 bases match TRBD1. Per the germline V gene, CDR1 is SGHNT and CDR2 is YYREEE (reference sequence). The CDR3 spans 12 residues. J lost 5 bases, V lost 3 bases, and 2 bases had no gene match.

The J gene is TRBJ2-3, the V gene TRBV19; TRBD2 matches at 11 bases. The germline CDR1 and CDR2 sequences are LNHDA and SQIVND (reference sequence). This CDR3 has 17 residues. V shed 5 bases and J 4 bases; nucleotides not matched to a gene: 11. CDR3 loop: CASSATPLAGGSDTQYF. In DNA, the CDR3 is TGTGCCAGTAGTGCCACCCCTCTAGCGGGGGGTTCAGATACGCAGTATTTT.

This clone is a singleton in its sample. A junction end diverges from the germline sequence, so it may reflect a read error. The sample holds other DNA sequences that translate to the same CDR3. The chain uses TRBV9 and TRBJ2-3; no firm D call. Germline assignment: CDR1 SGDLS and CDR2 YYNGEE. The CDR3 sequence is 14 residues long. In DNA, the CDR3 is TGTGCCAGCAGTGTAGGTAATCAGCTAGGTACGCAGTATTTT. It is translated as CASSVGNQLGTQYF.

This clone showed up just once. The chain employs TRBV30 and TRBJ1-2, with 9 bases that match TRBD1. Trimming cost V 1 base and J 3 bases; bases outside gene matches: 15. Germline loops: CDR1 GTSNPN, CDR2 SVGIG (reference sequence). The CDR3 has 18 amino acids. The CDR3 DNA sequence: TGTGCCTGGAGTGACGGGGACAGGGAGTTACCTCTTGACTATGGCTACACCTTC. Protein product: CAWSDGDRELPLDYGYTF.

CDR3 nucleotides: TGTGCCAGCAGTTCCGCCCCCGGGACTAGGGTCCCTGAGCAGTTCTTC. Protein: CASSSAPGTRVPEQFF. The V gene is TRBV6-7, the J gene TRBJ2-1, with TRBD2 matching 8 bases. TRBV6-7 has ORF status, its function being uncertain. CDR3 size: 16 residues. V shed 4 bases, J shed 9 bases, and the junction held 14 bases outside the gene matches.

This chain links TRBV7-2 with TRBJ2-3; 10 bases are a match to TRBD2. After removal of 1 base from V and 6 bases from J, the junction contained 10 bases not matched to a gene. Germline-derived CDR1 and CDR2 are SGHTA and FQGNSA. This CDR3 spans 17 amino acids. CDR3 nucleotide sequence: TGTGCCAGCAGCTTAGAGGTAGCGGGGGGTATCTACGATACGCAGTATTTT. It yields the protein CASSLEVAGGIYDTQYF.

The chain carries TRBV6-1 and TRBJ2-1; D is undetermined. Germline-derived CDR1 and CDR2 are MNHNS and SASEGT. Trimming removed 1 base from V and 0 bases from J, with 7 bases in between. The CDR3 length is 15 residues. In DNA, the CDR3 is TGTGCCAGCAGTGAAGTGTGGAGCTCCTACAATGAGCAGTTCTTC. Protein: CASSEVWSSYNEQFF.

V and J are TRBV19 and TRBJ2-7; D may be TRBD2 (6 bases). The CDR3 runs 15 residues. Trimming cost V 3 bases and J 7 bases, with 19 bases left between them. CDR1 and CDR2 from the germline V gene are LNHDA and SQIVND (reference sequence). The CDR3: CASSMMTSGVGEQYF. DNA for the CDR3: TGTGCCAGTAGTATGATGACTAGTGGGGTCGGTGAGCAGTACTTC.

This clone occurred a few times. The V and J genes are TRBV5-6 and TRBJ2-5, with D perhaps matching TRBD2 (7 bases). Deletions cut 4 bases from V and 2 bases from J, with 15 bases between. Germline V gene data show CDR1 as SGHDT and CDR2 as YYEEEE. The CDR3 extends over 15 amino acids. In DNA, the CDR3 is TGTGCCAGCAGCCCGTGGGGGGGCGCACAAGAGACCCAGTACTTC. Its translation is CASSPWGGAQETQYF.

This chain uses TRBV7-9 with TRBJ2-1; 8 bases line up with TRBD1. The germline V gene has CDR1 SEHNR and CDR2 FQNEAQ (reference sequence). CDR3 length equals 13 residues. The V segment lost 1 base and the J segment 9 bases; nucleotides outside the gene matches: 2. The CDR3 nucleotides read TGTGCCAGCAGCTTAGGACAGGGGTCTGAGCAGTTCTTC. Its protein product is CASSLGQGSEQFF.

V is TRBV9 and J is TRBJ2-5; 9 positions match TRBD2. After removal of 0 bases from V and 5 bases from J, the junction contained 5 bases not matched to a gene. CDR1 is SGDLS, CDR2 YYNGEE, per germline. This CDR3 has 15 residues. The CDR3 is CASSVGVSGGETQYF. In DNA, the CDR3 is TGTGCCAGCAGCGTAGGGGTTAGCGGGGGCGAGACCCAGTACTTC.

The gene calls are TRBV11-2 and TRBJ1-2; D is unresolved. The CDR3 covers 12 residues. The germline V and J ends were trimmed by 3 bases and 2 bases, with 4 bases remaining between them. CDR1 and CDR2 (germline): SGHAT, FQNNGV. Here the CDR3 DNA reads TGTGCCAGCAGCTTGGGCAACTATGGCTACACCTTC. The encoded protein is CASSLGNYGYTF.

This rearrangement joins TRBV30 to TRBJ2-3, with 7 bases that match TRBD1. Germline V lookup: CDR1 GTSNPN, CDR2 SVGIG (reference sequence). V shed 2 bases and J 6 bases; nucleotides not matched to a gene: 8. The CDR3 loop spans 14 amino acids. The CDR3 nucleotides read TGTGCCTGGAGTCGAAGACAGGGCCCGGATACGCAGTATTTT. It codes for CAWSRRQGPDTQYF.

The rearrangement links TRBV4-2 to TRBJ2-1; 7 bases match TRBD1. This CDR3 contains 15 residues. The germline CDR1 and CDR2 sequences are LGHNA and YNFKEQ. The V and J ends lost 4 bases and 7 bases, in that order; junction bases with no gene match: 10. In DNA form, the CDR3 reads TGTGCCAGCAGCCCCGACGGGGCCAGGGGGAATGAGCAGTTCTTC. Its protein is CASSPDGARGNEQFF.

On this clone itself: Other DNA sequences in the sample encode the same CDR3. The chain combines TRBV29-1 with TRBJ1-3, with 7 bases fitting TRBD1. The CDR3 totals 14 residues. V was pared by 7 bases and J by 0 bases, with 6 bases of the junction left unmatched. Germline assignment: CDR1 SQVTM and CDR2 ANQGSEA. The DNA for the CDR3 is TGCAGCGCCAGGGACAGCCTCTCTGGAAACACCATATATTTT. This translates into CSARDSLSGNTIYF. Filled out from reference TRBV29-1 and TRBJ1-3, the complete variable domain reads SAVISQKPSRDICQRGTSLTIQCQVDSQVTMMFWYRQQPGQSLTLIATANQGSEATYESGFVIDKFPISRPNLTFSTLTVSNMSPEDSSIYLCSARDSLSGNTIYFGEGSWLTVV.

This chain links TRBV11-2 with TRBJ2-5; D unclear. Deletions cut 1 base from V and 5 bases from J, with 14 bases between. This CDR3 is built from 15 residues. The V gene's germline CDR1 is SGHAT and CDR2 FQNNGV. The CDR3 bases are TGTGCCAGCAGCTTAGTTGGTTCGGGTGGGGAGACCCAGTACTTC. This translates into CASSLVGSGGETQYF.

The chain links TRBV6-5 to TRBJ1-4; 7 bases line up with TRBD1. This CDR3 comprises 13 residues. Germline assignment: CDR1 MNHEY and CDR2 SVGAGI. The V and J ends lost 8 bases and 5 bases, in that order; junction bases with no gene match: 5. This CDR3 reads CASQQGWNEKLFF. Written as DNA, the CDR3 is TGTGCCAGCCAACAGGGGTGGAATGAAAAACTGTTTTTT.

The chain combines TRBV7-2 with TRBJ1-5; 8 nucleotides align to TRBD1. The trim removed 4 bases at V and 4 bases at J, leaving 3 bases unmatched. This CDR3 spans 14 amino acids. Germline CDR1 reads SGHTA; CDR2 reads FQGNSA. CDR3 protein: CASSSGQGNQPQHF. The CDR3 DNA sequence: TGTGCCAGCAGCTCCGGACAGGGAAATCAGCCCCAGCATTTT.

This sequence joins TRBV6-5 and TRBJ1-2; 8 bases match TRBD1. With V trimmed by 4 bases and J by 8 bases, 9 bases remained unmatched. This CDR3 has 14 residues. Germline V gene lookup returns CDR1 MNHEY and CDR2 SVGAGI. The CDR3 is CASSSFGQGKGYTF. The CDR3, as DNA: TGTGCCAGCAGTTCCTTTGGACAGGGAAAGGGCTACACCTTC.

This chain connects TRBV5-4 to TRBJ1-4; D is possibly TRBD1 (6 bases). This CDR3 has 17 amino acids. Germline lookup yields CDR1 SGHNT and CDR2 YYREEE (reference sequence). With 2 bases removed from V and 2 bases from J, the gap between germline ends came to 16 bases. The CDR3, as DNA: TGTGCCAGCAGCTTTTTGGGCCAGGGGATTACTAATGAAAAACTGTTTTTT. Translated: CASSFLGQGITNEKLFF.

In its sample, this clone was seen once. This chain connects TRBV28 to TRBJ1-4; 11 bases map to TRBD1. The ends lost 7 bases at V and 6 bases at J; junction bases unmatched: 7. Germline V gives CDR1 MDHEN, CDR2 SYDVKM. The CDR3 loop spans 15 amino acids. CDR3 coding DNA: TGTGCCAGCAACCTACCGGGACAGGGGGATGAAAAACTGTTTTTT. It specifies CASNLPGQGDEKLFF.